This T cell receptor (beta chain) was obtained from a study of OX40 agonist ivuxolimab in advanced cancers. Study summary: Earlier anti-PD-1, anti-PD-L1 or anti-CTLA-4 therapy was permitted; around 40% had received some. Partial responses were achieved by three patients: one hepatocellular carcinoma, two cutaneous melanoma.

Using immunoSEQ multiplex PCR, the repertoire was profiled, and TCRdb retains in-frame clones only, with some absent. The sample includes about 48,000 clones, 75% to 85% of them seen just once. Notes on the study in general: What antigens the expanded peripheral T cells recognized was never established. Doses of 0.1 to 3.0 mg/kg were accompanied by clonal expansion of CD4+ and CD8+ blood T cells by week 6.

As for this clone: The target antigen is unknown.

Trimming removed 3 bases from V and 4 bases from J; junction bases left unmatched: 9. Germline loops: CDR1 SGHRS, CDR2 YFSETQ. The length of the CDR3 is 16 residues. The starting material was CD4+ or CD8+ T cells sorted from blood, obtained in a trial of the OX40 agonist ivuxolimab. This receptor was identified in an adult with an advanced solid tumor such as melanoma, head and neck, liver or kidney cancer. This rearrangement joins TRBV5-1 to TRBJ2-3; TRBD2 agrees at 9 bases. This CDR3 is CASSWEGRGGADTQYF. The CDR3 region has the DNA TGCGCCAGCAGCTGGGAGGGACGCGGGGGGGCAGATACGCAGTATTTT.